Presented here are 2 T cell receptor beta chains from one specimen sequenced in a study of Ad26.COV2.S vaccination and SARS-CoV-2 variants. Assay: immunoSEQ multiplex PCR; the TCRdb copy retains only in-frame clones and omits some. The table shows over 400,000 clones, with 92% occurring only once. The treatment: roughly 18 received Ad26.COV2.S at low or high dose, single or two shots; roughly 5 received placebo; per-sample allocation not given. After the first vaccine or placebo injection, samples were drawn on day 63. The sample was peripheral blood, taken in a trial of Ad26.COV2.S vaccine versus placebo. The receptors were gathered from a person between 18 and 59 years old who received the Ad26.COV2.S COVID-19 vaccine or a placebo.

The rearrangement joins TRBV7-2 to TRBJ2-5; 9 bases are shared with TRBD1. Trimming at V came to 6 bases and at J to 0 bases, leaving 2 bases not matched to a gene. The CDR3 is 14 residues long. Germline V gives CDR1 SGHTA, CDR2 FQGNSA. The DNA of the CDR3 is TGTGCCAGCAGACGGACAGGGGACCAAGAGACCCAGTACTTC. Translation gives CASRRTGDQETQYF.

The chain couples TRBV2 to TRBJ2-5, with D perhaps being TRBD1 or TRBD2 (7 bases each). The CDR3 is 15 residues long. V shed 5 bases and J shed 5 bases, with 18 bases lying between them. CDR1 and CDR2 (germline): SNHLY, FYNNEI. CDR3 DNA sequence: TGTGCCAGCAGTCAAAGACAGGGAGGGAGGGAGACCCAGTACTTC. This gives the protein CASSQRQGGRETQYF.